This TCR beta chain was identified in a study of cytomegalovirus exposure and HLA in healthy donors. Participants comprised healthy donors of bone marrow. Donors were nominally healthy when sampled, though unrecorded immune exposures were likely. Both 60 Vbeta primers and 13 Jbeta primers went into the PCR. Measured with immunoSEQ multiplex PCR; TCRdb has only the in-frame clones, and not every one. This sample yields fewer than 250,000 clones, of which around 75% are seen a single time; approximately 2.8% belongs to the top ten. V lost 7 bases to trimming and J lost 4 bases, with 13 bases between them. The V gene's germline CDR1 is WSHSY and CDR2 SAAADI. CDR3 length: 13 amino acids.

This TCR derives from a woman aged 30 to 39 in good health and CMV-seropositive. Input material: PBMCs. The J gene is TRBJ1-2, the V gene TRBV10-2; D is unclear. CDR3 coding DNA: TGCGCCAGCACCACGGGAGCCGGCTATGGCTACACCTTC. Its protein is CASTTGAGYGYTF.